These 32 T cell receptor beta chains were sequenced from one sample in a study of blood T cell repertoires in COVID-19. Here immunoSEQ multiplex PCR was the method, and the copy in TCRdb shows in-frame clones only, minus some. The sample includes about 100,000 clones, under 90% of them seen just once. Sample: peripheral blood. The receptors were gathered from a human donor in a cohort sampled during active COVID-19.

This sequence joins TRBV28 and TRBJ1-2; no clear D. The germline V gene has CDR1 MDHEN and CDR2 SYDVKM. Trimming removed 2 bases from V and 2 bases from J, with 9 bases in between. The CDR3 extends over 14 amino acids. The DNA for the CDR3 is TGTGCCAGCAGTTTAGAAGCTTCCAACTATGGCTACACCTTC. The encoded protein is CASSLEASNYGYTF.

This chain uses TRBV27 with TRBJ1-1; possibly TRBD1 for D (5 bases). Germline CDR1 and CDR2: MNHEY and SMNVEV (reference sequence). The CDR3 is 16 amino acids. Trimming left V 0 bases short and J 4 bases short, with 15 bases between. The CDR3 loop is CASSLSGQTSFTEAFF. The CDR3 region has the DNA TGTGCCAGCAGTTTATCAGGACAAACCTCATTCACTGAAGCTTTCTTT.

The gene calls are TRBV15 and TRBJ1-6, with unresolved D. V was shortened by 0 bases and J by 9 bases, with 12 bases between the two germline ends. In germline, CDR1 is LNHNV, CDR2 YYDKDF (reference sequence). The CDR3 is 15 amino acids. DNA of the CDR3: TGTGCCACCAGCAGAGAGGAGGGCAACAGTTCACCCCTCCACTTT. Residues: CATSREEGNSSPLHF.

The genes are TRBV5-1 and TRBJ2-7; 9 positions match TRBD1. With 4 bases clipped from V and 2 bases from J, the junction kept 10 bases outside the gene matches. Per the germline V gene, CDR1 is SGHRS and CDR2 is YFSETQ. CDR3 length: 16 amino acids. CDR3 residues: CASSSHSGQGAYEQYF. The CDR3, as DNA: TGCGCCAGCAGCAGCCACTCGGGACAGGGAGCCTACGAGCAGTACTTC.

This chain links TRBV25-1 with TRBJ2-2; 7 nucleotides line up with TRBD1. Trimming cost V 6 bases and J 5 bases; bases outside gene matches: 9. Germline V CDR1 and CDR2: MGHDK, SYGVNS. This CDR3 contains 15 residues. The CDR3 nucleotides read TGTGCCAGCAGCTCAGCAGGGGGTTGGACCGGGGAGCTGTTTTTT. This translates into CASSSAGGWTGELFF.

V gene TRBV19 combines with J gene TRBJ2-2, with D tentatively TRBD2 (6 bases). The V and J ends lost 3 bases and 5 bases respectively, with 19 bases between them. CDR3 length: 17 amino acids. The germline CDR1 and CDR2 sequences are LNHDA and SQIVND (reference sequence). For the CDR3, the DNA is TGTGCCAGTAGTATTGGTCAGGGACGAGGGAGGACCGGGGAGCTGTTTTTT. It codes for CASSIGQGRGRTGELFF.

The chain has TRBV7-2 and TRBJ1-2, with 10 bases aligning to TRBD1. This CDR3 is 15 amino acids long. Losses at the gene ends were 6 bases for V and 4 bases for J; bases not matched to a gene: 8. Germline loops: CDR1 SGHTA, CDR2 FQGNSA. The CDR3 nucleotides are TGTGCCAGCAGAACAGGGACAGGGGTCACCTATGGCTACACCTTC. This translates into CASRTGTGVTYGYTF.

The chain carries TRBV7-2 and TRBJ1-1; D is unresolved. The CDR3 spans 15 residues. Germline-derived CDR1 and CDR2 are SGHTA and FQGNSA. The V end was cut by 2 bases, the J end by 0 bases, with 10 bases between. CDR3 region: CASSLLPVLNTEAFF. The DNA for the CDR3 is TGTGCCAGCAGCTTATTGCCAGTCTTGAACACTGAAGCTTTCTTT.

The chain joins TRBV7-9 to TRBJ2-7; the D gene is possibly TRBD2 (5 bases). Trimming removed 5 bases at V and 3 bases at J, with 11 bases between. CDR1 SEHNR and CDR2 FQNEAQ come from the germline V gene (reference sequence). This CDR3 contains 13 residues. The CDR3 spells CASSTSSIYEQYF. The CDR3 nucleotides read TGTGCCAGCAGCACTTCTAGCATCTACGAGCAGTACTTC.

The rearrangement links TRBV3-1 (or the pseudogene TRBV3-2) to TRBJ2-2, with a tentative D call TRBD1 (5 bases). Trimming cost V 4 bases and J 1 base, with 10 bases left between them. The CDR3 is 15 residues long. The germline V gene has CDR1 LGHDT and CDR2 YNNKEL (reference sequence). The CDR3 protein is CASSRGQGNTGELFF. The CDR3 DNA follows: TGTGCCAGCAGCCGCGGTCAGGGGAACACCGGGGAGCTGTTTTTT.

The chain couples TRBV5-1 to TRBJ1-3; D is ambiguous. The CDR3 contains 15 residues. CDR1 and CDR2 (germline): SGHRS, YFSETQ. The germline V and J ends were trimmed by 4 bases and 0 bases, with 11 bases remaining between them. CDR3 nucleotides: TGCGCCAGCAGCCGAAGCGCCACCTCTGGAAACACCATATATTTT. Its protein is CASSRSATSGNTIYF. Filled out from reference TRBV5-1 and TRBJ1-3, the complete variable domain reads KAGVTQTPRYLIKTRGQQVTLSCSPISGHRSVSWYQQTPGQGLQFLFEYFSETQRNKGNFPGRFSGRQFSNSRSEMNVSTLELGDSALYLCASSRSATSGNTIYFGEGSWLTVV.

The rearrangement uses TRBV4-1 and TRBJ2-5, with 8 bases lining up with TRBD1. The CDR3 is 16 residues long. V gave up 0 bases and J gave up 5 bases; unmatched junction bases: 8. The V gene's germline CDR1 is MGHRA and CDR2 YSYEKL. The CDR3 spells CASSQDGTGGWETQYF. The CDR3, as DNA: TGCGCCAGCAGCCAAGATGGAACAGGGGGTTGGGAGACCCAGTACTTC.

V usage is TRBV5-6 and J usage is TRBJ2-1; 11 bases align to TRBD2. The junction had 0 bases not matched to a gene; V was cut back by 3 bases and J by 10 bases. The CDR3 runs 12 residues. Germline loops: CDR1 SGHDT, CDR2 YYEEEE. CDR3 sequence (DNA): TGTGCCAGCAGCTCTAGCGGGAGGGAGCAGTTCTTC. Encoded protein: CASSSSGREQFF.

This rearrangement joins TRBV27 to TRBJ1-5; possible D gene TRBD1, 5 bases. The V end lost 1 base, the J end lost 0 bases, and 10 bases lay between the germline ends. The CDR3 consists of 16 residues. The V gene's germline CDR1 is MNHEY and CDR2 SMNVEV (reference sequence). The CDR3 nucleotides read TGTGCCAGCAGTTTATATTGGAGGGGTAGCAATCAGCCCCAGCATTTT. Translating gives CASSLYWRGSNQPQHF.

The V and J genes are TRBV18 and TRBJ2-3; 7 nucleotides align to TRBD1. Trimming cost V 1 base and J 2 bases; bases outside gene matches: 3. Germline CDR1 is KGHSH and CDR2 is LQKENI. The CDR3 totals 15 residues. CDR3 DNA: TGTGCCAGCTCACCACAGGGACAGTCCACAGATACGCAGTATTTT. Its translation is CASSPQGQSTDTQYF.

The chain uses TRBV7-2 and TRBJ2-2; D might be TRBD2 (6 bases). V lost 2 bases and J lost 4, with 20 bases in between. This CDR3 has 18 amino acids. Germline values: CDR1 SGHTA, CDR2 FQGNSA. The CDR3 here is CASSLRGLAAAGTGELFF. The CDR3, as DNA: TGTGCCAGCAGCTTACGGGGGTTAGCTGCGGCGGGCACCGGGGAGCTGTTTTTT.

Concerning this clone: One end of the junction varies from germline; a read error may be responsible. The CDR3 reads CASSMGQADTQYF. The CDR3 DNA is TGTGCCAGCAGTATGGGCCAGGCAGATACGCAGTATTTT. This sequence joins TRBV19 and TRBJ2-3; D is ambiguous. The germline V gene has CDR1 LNHDA and CDR2 SQIVND (reference sequence). The CDR3 contains 13 residues.

The chain uses TRBV10-2 and TRBJ2-1, with 8 bases that match TRBD2. V dropped 6 bases and J dropped 8; count of bases not matched to a gene: 9. The CDR3 spans 14 residues. Per germline, CDR1 WSHSY and CDR2 SAAADI. CDR3 amino acids: CASRRGLVVDEQFF. The CDR3 region has the DNA TGCGCCAGCAGGAGGGGACTAGTGGTCGATGAGCAGTTCTTC.

This chain links TRBV7-9 with TRBJ1-1; the D is unclear. The CDR3 has 16 residues. Germline CDR1 is SEHNR and CDR2 is FQNEAQ (reference sequence). V lost 4 bases and J lost 0, with 15 bases in between. The CDR3 here is CASSSTLGVVNTEAFF. DNA for the CDR3: TGTGCCAGCAGCTCCACGCTGGGAGTTGTGAACACTGAAGCTTTCTTT.

Worth noting for this clone: An end of the junction differs from the germline gene, which may be a read error. This sequence joins TRBV3-1 (or the pseudogene TRBV3-2) and TRBJ2-7; tentatively, D is TRBD2 (6 bases). The germline V gene has CDR1 LGHDT and CDR2 YNNKEL (reference sequence). The CDR3 contains 13 residues. The CDR3 here is CASKGPIGGAAHF. The DNA of the CDR3 is TGTGCCAGCAAGGGACCGATCGGAGGGGCGGCGCACTTC.

The count of this clone is one. This sample also contains other DNA sequences that code for the same CDR3. The chain carries TRBV7-2 and TRBJ2-7, with TRBD2 matching over 7 bases. The CDR3 runs 14 residues. V lost 5 bases, J lost 1 base, and 5 bases stayed unmatched. CDR1 and CDR2 (germline): SGHTA, FQGNSA. As DNA, the CDR3 is TGTGCCAGCAGCCTGGGGGGGGGTTCCTACGAGCAGTACTTC. Translation gives CASSLGGGSYEQYF.

The genes are TRBV5-4 and TRBJ1-2; TRBD1 agrees at 12 bases. Germline trimming cut 4 bases from V and 7 bases from J; bases unmatched to any gene: 8. The CDR3 has 15 amino acids. Germline CDR1 is SGHNT and CDR2 is YYREEE (reference sequence). The CDR3 is CASSRGDRGRRGYTF. DNA for the CDR3: TGTGCCAGCAGCCGAGGGGACAGGGGGCGTCGTGGCTACACCTTC.

This clone was counted between two and nine times. The rearrangement joins TRBV5-1 to TRBJ1-6; 7 nucleotides line up with TRBD1. The germline V gene has CDR1 SGHRS and CDR2 YFSETQ. CDR3 size: 15 residues. The V gene end was trimmed by 0 bases and the J gene end by 5 bases; junction bases not matched to a gene: 2. The CDR3 nucleotides read TGCGCCAGCAGCTTGGGGACAGGAAATAATTCACCCCTCCACTTT. Amino acid sequence: CASSLGTGNNSPLHF.

Turning to this clone: A junction boundary mismatches the germline segment, possibly from a read error. This chain links TRBV6-1 with TRBJ1-3; 7 bases match TRBD1. The CDR3 extends over 18 amino acids. Germline assignment: CDR1 MNHNS and CDR2 SASEGT. The CDR3 here is CASREVGRGLVSGNTIYF. The CDR3 DNA reads TGTGCCAGCAGGGAAGTGGGCAGGGGGTTAGTCTCTGGAAACACCATATATTTT.

V usage is TRBV12-3 or TRBV12-4 and J usage is TRBJ1-6; 9 positions match TRBD1. The CDR3 has 13 amino acids. The J segment lost 8 bases and the V segment lost 5 bases, leaving 1 base of the junction unmatched. The CDR3 region is CASSGQGYSPLHF. The CDR3 DNA is TGTGCCAGCAGTGGACAGGGGTATTCACCCCTCCACTTT.

The J gene is TRBJ1-5, the V gene TRBV6-1; TRBD1 matches 11 bases. The CDR3 extends over 17 amino acids. The germline V gene encodes CDR1 MNHNS and CDR2 SASEGT. Unmatched junction bases numbered 11, after V lost 4 bases and J lost 6 bases. Written as DNA, the CDR3 is TGTGCCAGCAGTGCCGGGAGGGGACAGGGGGTCCGTCAGCCCCAGCATTTT. As protein: CASSAGRGQGVRQPQHF.

The chain joins TRBV3-1 (or the pseudogene TRBV3-2) to TRBJ2-7; D is possibly TRBD2 (5 bases). CDR1 and CDR2 (germline): LGHDT, YNNKEL (reference sequence). This CDR3 spans 15 amino acids. V was cut by 0 bases and J by 4 bases, with 13 bases left in between. CDR3 sequence: CASSQEVATMYEQYF. In DNA, the CDR3 is TGTGCCAGCAGCCAAGAGGTCGCGACTATGTACGAGCAGTACTTC.

The J gene is TRBJ1-6, the V gene TRBV6-5, with TRBD1 as a possible D gene (5 bases). From germline, CDR1 is MNHEY and CDR2 SVGAGI. This CDR3 region has 14 residues. The ends were cut back, 6 bases at V and 7 bases at J, with 13 bases in the middle. CDR3 bases: TGTGCCAGCAGCCGGCAGCCAGGGAATTCACCCCTCCACTTT. It is translated as CASSRQPGNSPLHF.

The chain carries TRBV5-1 and TRBJ2-3; 8 nucleotides align to TRBD2. The CDR3 runs 15 residues. With V trimmed by 4 bases and J by 5 bases, 9 bases remained unmatched. Germline V gene lookup returns CDR1 SGHRS and CDR2 YFSETQ. CDR3 DNA: TGCGCCAGCAGCCTAAGAGGCGGGGGGCAAGATACGCAGTATTTT. Translation gives CASSLRGGGQDTQYF.

CDR3 sequence reads: CASKGGAGGSGELFF. For the CDR3, the DNA is TGTGCCAGCAAAGGCGGCGCGGGAGGCTCCGGGGAGCTGTTTTTT. This chain links TRBV11-3 with TRBJ2-2; 8 bases align to TRBD2. CDR1 and CDR2 (germline): SGHNT, YENEEA. With 7 bases clipped from V and 6 bases from J, the junction kept 10 bases outside the gene matches. The length of the CDR3 is 15 residues.

V usage is TRBV5-1 and J usage is TRBJ2-1; 11 positions match TRBD2. The CDR3 consists of 15 residues. Germline CDR1 reads SGHRS; CDR2 reads YFSETQ. V dropped 0 bases and J dropped 4; count of bases not matched to a gene: 0. CDR3 amino acids: CASSLGLAGYNEQFF. The CDR3 DNA is TGCGCCAGCAGCTTGGGACTAGCGGGATACAATGAGCAGTTCTTC.

The gene calls are TRBV6-5 and TRBJ1-3; TRBD1 might be the D (5 bases). V lost 4 bases, J lost 2 bases, and 12 bases lay in between. The CDR3 totals 15 residues. Germline loops: CDR1 MNHEY, CDR2 SVGAGI. The CDR3 nucleotides are TGTGCCAGCAGTTCGGTCGGGGGTCCTGGAAACACCATATATTTT. This translates into CASSSVGGPGNTIYF.